This is a list of T cell receptor beta chains from one sample in a study of glioma-infiltrating T cells. TCRdb fed the multiplex PCR reads into MiXCR, producing one record per CDR3 protein. The sample holds about 94,000 distinct CDR3 sequences, about 25% seen once. The source material was glioma tissue, nonneoplastic brain tissue, or PBMCs (not recorded which). These receptors originate from a human donor with low-grade glioma or glioblastoma, undergoing nonglioma brain surgery, or in good health (not recorded which). The CDR3 runs from the conserved cysteine through the conserved F or W. Fields, in order: V gene, clone size, D gene, J gene, CDR3 protein, CDR3 DNA. D genes are given only for firm matches. Not all rows give a size; the values are once, few, many and, for expanded clones, a class.

>TRBV2|NA|NA|TRBJ2-5
CANSGVPATQYF
TGTGCCAACAGTGGGGTTCCGGCGACCCAGTACTTC
>TRBV6-2/TRBV6-3|once|NA|TRBJ1-1
CASTSCRGVRDSTEAFF
TGTGCCAGCACCTCTTGCAGGGGAGTTCGGGATTCGACTGAAGCTTTCTTT
>TRBV19|NA|TRBD1|TRBJ1-2
CASNDRDYGYTF
TGTGCCAGTAATGACAGGGACTATGGCTACACCTTC
>TRBV7-2|NA|TRBD2|TRBJ2-4
CASSFGGSGENIQYF
TGTGCCAGCAGCTTCGGCGGGAGCGGCGAAAACATTCAGTACTTC
>TRBV7-4|many|NA|TRBJ1-6
CASSLVADLGYNSPLHF
TGTGCCAGCAGCTTAGTAGCAGATTTGGGGTATAATTCACCCCTCCACTTT
>TRBV20-1|medium-sized|NA|TRBJ1-6
CSAKDWRSSYNSPLHF
TGCAGTGCTAAGGACTGGAGAAGCTCCTATAATTCACCCCTCCACTTT
>TRBV5-4|few|NA|TRBJ2-1
CASSFGPLQNNEQFF
TGTGCCAGCTCTTTCGGGCCTTTACAGAACAATGAGCAGTTCTTC
>TRBV6-1|many|TRBD2|TRBJ2-1
CASSSLRTSGSYNEQFF
TGTGCCAGCAGTTCCCTTCGGACTAGCGGCTCCTACAATGAGCAGTTCTTC
>TRBV2|many|TRBD1|TRBJ1-5
CASSWTGFKHQPQHF
TGTGCCAGCAGTTGGACAGGGTTTAAACACCAGCCCCAGCATTTT
>TRBV27|many|TRBD2|TRBJ2-7
CASSLSGGTRSSYEQYF
TGTGCCAGCAGTTTATCGGGAGGGACTCGAAGCTCCTACGAGCAGTACTTC
>TRBV5-5|NA|TRBD1|TRBJ1-2
CASGLEGQGLHGYTF
TGTGCCAGCGGCTTGGAGGGACAGGGTCTCCATGGCTACACCTTC
>TRBV11-2|NA|TRBD1|TRBJ2-5
CASSLQGGTQYF
TGTGCCAGCAGCCTACAGGGGGGGACCCAGTACTTC
>TRBV19|NA|NA|TRBJ2-7
CTSSIAGRGPRSEQYF
TGTACCAGTAGTATAGCGGGTAGGGGGCCGCGGAGCGAGCAGTACTTC
>TRBV6-1|many|TRBD2|TRBJ2-1
CASRGGGLVSYNEQFF
TGTGCCAGCAGGGGGGGGGGACTAGTCTCCTACAATGAGCAGTTCTTC
>TRBV7-6|NA|TRBD1|TRBJ2-5
CASSPYRDSQETQYF
TGTGCCAGCAGCCCCTACCGGGACAGCCAAGAGACCCAGTACTTC
>TRBV10-2|few|TRBD2|TRBJ2-2
CASSEPPTSGGPTGELFF
TGCGCCAGCAGTGAGCCCCCGACTAGCGGGGGCCCAACCGGGGAGCTGTTTTTT
>TRBV15|many|NA|TRBJ1-2
CATSRVMTALSDGYTF
TGTGCCACCAGCAGAGTGATGACAGCGCTATCCGATGGCTACACCTTC
>TRBV3-1|many|NA|TRBJ2-3
CASSQGTGFRYF
TGTGCCAGCAGCCAAGGCACAGGCTTTCGGTATTTT
>TRBV20-1|many|NA|TRBJ2-1
CSATRNNEQFF
TGCAGTGCTACAAGAAATAATGAGCAGTTCTTC
>TRBV20-1|many|TRBD1|TRBJ2-1
CSARAGGGVANEQFF
TGCAGTGCTAGGGCAGGGGGCGGGGTGGCGAATGAGCAGTTCTTC
>TRBV29-1|NA|TRBD1|TRBJ1-5
CSVGTGRLGPQHF
TGCAGCGTCGGGACAGGGCGGCTGGGGCCCCAGCATTTT
>TRBV2|many|TRBD1|TRBJ2-7
CASLLTGPSYEQYF
TGTGCCAGCCTCCTGACAGGGCCCTCCTACGAGCAGTACTTC
>TRBV20-1|many|NA|TRBJ2-1
CSATLNEQFF
TGCAGTGCTACCCTCAATGAGCAGTTCTTC
>TRBV5-1|NA|TRBD2|TRBJ2-3
CASSLGLAGRNTQYF
TGCGCCAGCAGCTTGGGACTAGCGGGGAGAAATACGCAGTATTTT
>TRBV6-2/TRBV6-3|many|TRBD1|TRBJ2-1
CASRRTGKNEQFF
TGTGCCAGCAGACGGACAGGGAAGAATGAGCAGTTCTTC
>TRBV3-1|many|NA|TRBJ1-2
CASSHRGFNYGYTF
TGTGCCAGCAGCCACAGGGGATTTAACTATGGCTACACCTTC
>TRBV7-9|many|NA|TRBJ1-2
CASSFSTVNYGYTF
TGTGCCAGCAGCTTCTCGACAGTGAACTATGGCTACACCTTC
>TRBV19|few|TRBD1|TRBJ2-1
CASSPPGTGLSNEQFF
TGTGCCAGTAGTCCTCCCGGGACAGGGCTGTCCAATGAGCAGTTCTTC
>TRBV5-4|few|TRBD2|TRBJ2-3
CASSGREGPGTDTQYF
TGTGCCAGCAGCGGGCGGGAGGGCCCCGGCACAGATACGCAGTATTTT
>TRBV4-1|many|TRBD1|TRBJ1-6
CASSQQTGWNSPLHF
TGCGCCAGCAGCCAACAGACAGGGTGGAATTCACCCCTCCACTTT
>TRBV6-1|many|NA|TRBJ1-5
CASSLLLGGPNQPQHF
TGTGCCAGCAGTTTACTTTTGGGGGGACCCAATCAGCCCCAGCATTTT
>TRBV20-1|NA|NA|TRBJ1-4
CSAIKWAGNEKLFF
TGCAGTGCTATTAAGTGGGCGGGGAATGAAAAACTGTTTTTT
>TRBV14|few|TRBD1|TRBJ1-1
CASSLAGGRAFF
TGTGCCAGCAGCCTTGCAGGGGGCCGGGCTTTCTTT
>TRBV7-7|NA|NA|TRBJ2-7
CASSIYLCSVGGSGPEQYF
NA
>TRBV19|few|TRBD1|TRBJ1-2
CASRVHPGQGMYYTF
TGTGCCAGTAGAGTACACCCGGGACAGGGGATGTACTACACCTTC
>TRBV5-4|many|NA|TRBJ2-1
CASSQDSYNEQFF
TGTGCCAGCAGCCAGGACTCCTACAATGAGCAGTTCTTC
>TRBV2|few|TRBD2|TRBJ2-1
CASNRRQASGRGDEQFF
TGTGCCAGCAATCGGCGACAGGCTAGCGGGAGGGGCGATGAGCAGTTCTTC
>TRBV6-1|few|TRBD1|TRBJ1-2
CASSLTGENYGYTF
TGTGCCAGCAGTTTAACAGGGGAGAACTATGGCTACACCTTC
>TRBV6-1|many|TRBD2|TRBJ2-1
CASKPLGGRSNEQFF
TGTGCCAGCAAACCTCTAGGCGGGAGGAGCAATGAGCAGTTCTTC
>TRBV27|NA|NA|TRBJ2-7
CARSSPPAPYGQYF
TGTGCCAGAAGTTCTCCCCCTGCCCCATACGGGCAGTACTTC
>TRBV19|few|TRBD2|TRBJ2-1
CATGTRLYNEQFF
TGTGCCACCGGGACTAGGCTATACAATGAGCAGTTCTTC